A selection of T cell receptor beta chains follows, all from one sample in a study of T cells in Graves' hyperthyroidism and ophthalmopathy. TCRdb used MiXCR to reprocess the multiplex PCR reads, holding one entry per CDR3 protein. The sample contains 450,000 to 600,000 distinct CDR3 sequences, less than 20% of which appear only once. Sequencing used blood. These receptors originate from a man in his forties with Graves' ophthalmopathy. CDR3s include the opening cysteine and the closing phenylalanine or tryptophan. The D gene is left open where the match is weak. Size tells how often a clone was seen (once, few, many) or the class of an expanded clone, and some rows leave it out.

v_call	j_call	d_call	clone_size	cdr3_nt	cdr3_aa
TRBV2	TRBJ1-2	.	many	TGTGCCAGCATAAAGTACGGCACCCTTAACTATGGCTACACCTTC	CASIKYGTLNYGYTF
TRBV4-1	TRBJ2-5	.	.	TGCGCCAGCAGCTGGGACTCCGGCGGAGAGACCCAGTACTTC	CASSWDSGGETQYF
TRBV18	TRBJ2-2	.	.	TGTGCCAGCTTAAAGACAGGCAGCGTTACCGGGGAGCTGTTTTTT	CASLKTGSVTGELFF
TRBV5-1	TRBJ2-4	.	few	TGCGCCAGCTCCCCCCAGGGAGGGGGAAACATTCAGTACTTC	CASSPQGGGNIQYF
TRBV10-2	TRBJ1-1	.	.	TGCGTCAGCATAACTAGGGGACGCAGGAACACTGAAGCTTTCTTT	CVSITRGRRNTEAFF
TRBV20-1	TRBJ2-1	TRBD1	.	TGCAGTGCTGCCAGGGGGCGGGGTTACAATGAGCAGTTCTTC	CSAARGRGYNEQFF
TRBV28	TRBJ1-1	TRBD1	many	TGTGCCAGCAGTCGCGGGGCCAGGGGGCAAGCTTTCTTT	CASSRGARGQAFF
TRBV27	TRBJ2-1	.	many	TGTGCCAGCTCACTCGAGGCGGTTACCTACAATGAGCAGTTCTTC	CASSLEAVTYNEQFF
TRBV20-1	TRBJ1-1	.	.	TGCAGTGCTAGATCTTTAAGTGGCACTGAAGCTTTCTTT	CSARSLSGTEAFF
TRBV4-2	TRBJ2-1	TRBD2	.	TGTGCCAGCAGCCAAGCCCTAGCGGGGGGGCCTGGTGAGCAGTTCTTC	CASSQALAGGPGEQFF
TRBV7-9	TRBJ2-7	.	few	TGTGCCAGCAGTCTAAAGGGCAGGGGTCCCTACGAGCAGTACTTC	CASSLKGRGPYEQYF
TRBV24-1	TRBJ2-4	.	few	TGTGCCACCAGTGGCCACTCCTCGGGGAGCCTAGCCAAAAACATTCAGTACTTC	CATSGHSSGSLAKNIQYF
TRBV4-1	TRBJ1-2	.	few	TGCGCCAGCAGCCAAGATCTGGCAGGAAGCCCCTATGGCTACACCTTC	CASSQDLAGSPYGYTF
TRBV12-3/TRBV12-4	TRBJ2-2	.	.	TGTGCCGGGGGAACAGGCCCGAACACCGGGGAGCTGTTTTTT	CAGGTGPNTGELFF
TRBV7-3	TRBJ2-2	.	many	TGTGCCAGCAGCTCCACTGGGGGGCTCACCGGGGAGCTGTTTTTT	CASSSTGGLTGELFF
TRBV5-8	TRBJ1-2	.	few	TGTGCCAGCAGCTTGGAGGGAGATAACTATGGCTACACCTTC	CASSLEGDNYGYTF
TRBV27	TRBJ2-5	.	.	TGTACCAGCAGTTCAGATACGGGGCCCCAAGAGACCCAGTACTTC	CTSSSDTGPQETQYF
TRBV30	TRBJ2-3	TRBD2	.	TGTGCCTGGAGTAAGCGGGGGGGATCCACAGATACGCAGTATTTT	CAWSKRGGSTDTQYF
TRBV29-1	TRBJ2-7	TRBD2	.	TGCAGCGTTGTGGGTCAGGCGGGGGTCGAGCAGTACTTC	CSVVGQAGVEQYF
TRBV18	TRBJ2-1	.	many	TGTGCCAGCTCACAGGAAGGGAACCGCCTCTACAATGAGCAGTTCTTC	CASSQEGNRLYNEQFF
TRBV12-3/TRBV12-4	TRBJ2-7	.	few	TGTGCCAGCAGTCCGGGCCAAAATTCCGGGCAGTACTTC	CASSPGQNSGQYF
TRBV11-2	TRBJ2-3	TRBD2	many	TGTGCCAGCAGTCTAGCTAGCGGGACGATAGATACGCAGTATTTT	CASSLASGTIDTQYF
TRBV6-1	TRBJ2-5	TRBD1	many	TGTGCCAGCAGTGATGGGACAGGGGGACAAGAGACCCAGTACTTC	CASSDGTGGQETQYF
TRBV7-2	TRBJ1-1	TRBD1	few	TGTGCCAGCAGACTAACAGGGGGAGCTTTCTTT	CASRLTGGAFF
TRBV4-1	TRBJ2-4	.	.	TGCGCCAGCAGCCGCAGTCACGAAAACATTCAGTACTTC	CASSRSHENIQYF
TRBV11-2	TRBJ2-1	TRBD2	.	TGTGCCAGCAGCTTTTTTACCGGGACTAGCGGGAGAGGGCATGAGCAGTTCTTC	CASSFFTGTSGRGHEQFF
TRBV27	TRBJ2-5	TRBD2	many	TGTGCCAGCAGTAGCGGGACTAGCGGGGGGAGGGAGACCCAGTACTTC	CASSSGTSGGRETQYF
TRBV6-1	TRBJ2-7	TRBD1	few	TGTGCCAGCAGTAAAACAGGGGATCTCTCCTACGAGCAGTACTTC	CASSKTGDLSYEQYF
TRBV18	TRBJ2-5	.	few	TGTGCCAGCTCACCTCCTAGCGTCGAGTTGGAGACCCAGTACTTC	CASSPPSVELETQYF
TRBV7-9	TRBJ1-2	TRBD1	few	TGTGCCAGCAGCCAGATCGACAGGGGAAGGCCTGGCTATGGCTACACCTTC	CASSQIDRGRPGYGYTF
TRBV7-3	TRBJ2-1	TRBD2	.	TGTACCAGCAGCTTAGCCGCCGGGGGGGGCCCACCCTACAATGAGCAGTTCTTC	CTSSLAAGGGPPYNEQFF
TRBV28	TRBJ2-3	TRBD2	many	TGTGCCAGCAGTCTCCGACTAGCGGACACAGATACGCAGTATTTT	CASSLRLADTDTQYF
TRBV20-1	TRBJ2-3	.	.	TGCAGTTCTGAAAGGACCTCAGATACGCAGTATTTT	CSSERTSDTQYF
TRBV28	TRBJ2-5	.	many	TGTGCCAGCAGTAAGGGGTCGGCAGGGGGGTCGAAGGAGACCCAGTACTTC	CASSKGSAGGSKETQYF
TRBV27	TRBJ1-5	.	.	TGTGCCAGCAGTTACGGACCTAATCAGCCCCAGCATTTT	CASSYGPNQPQHF
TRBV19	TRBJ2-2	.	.	TGTGCCAGTAGTATAGGTAGCGTCGGGGAGCTGTTTTTT	CASSIGSVGELFF
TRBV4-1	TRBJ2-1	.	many	TGCGCCAGCAGCCGGATGCGTTACAATGAGCAGTTCTTC	CASSRMRYNEQFF